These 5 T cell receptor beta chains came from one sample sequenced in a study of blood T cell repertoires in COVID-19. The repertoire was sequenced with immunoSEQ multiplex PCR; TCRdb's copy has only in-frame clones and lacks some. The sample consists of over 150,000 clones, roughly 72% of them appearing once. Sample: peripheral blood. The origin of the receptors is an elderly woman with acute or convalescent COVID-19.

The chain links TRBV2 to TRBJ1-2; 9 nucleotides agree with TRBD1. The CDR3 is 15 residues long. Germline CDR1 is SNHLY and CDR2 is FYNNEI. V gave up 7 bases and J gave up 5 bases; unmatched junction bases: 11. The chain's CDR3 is CASTMDRGMRYGYTF. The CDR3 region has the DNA TGTGCCAGCACGATGGACAGGGGCATGCGGTATGGCTACACCTTC.

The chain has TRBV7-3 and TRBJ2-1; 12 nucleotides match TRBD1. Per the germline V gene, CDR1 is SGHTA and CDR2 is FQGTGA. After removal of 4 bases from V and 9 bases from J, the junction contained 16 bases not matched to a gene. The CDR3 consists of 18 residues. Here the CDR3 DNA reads TGTGCCAGCAGCTCCAGGGGGACAGGGGGCCCTCATGATATTGAGCAGTTCTTC. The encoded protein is CASSSRGTGGPHDIEQFF.

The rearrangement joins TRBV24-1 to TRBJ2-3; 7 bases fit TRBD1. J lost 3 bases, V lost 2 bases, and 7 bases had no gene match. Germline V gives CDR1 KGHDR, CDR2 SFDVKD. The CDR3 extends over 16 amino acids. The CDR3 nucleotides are TGTGCCACCAGTGATTCCAAGGGGGCAGGGACAGATACGCAGTATTTT. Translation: CATSDSKGAGTDTQYF.

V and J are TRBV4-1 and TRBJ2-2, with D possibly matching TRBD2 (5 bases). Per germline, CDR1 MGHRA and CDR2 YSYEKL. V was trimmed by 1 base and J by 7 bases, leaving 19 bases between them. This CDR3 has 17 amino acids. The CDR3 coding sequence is TGCGCCAGCAGCCAAGGTCTTAGGGTTACTAGGGTCGGGGAGCTGTTTTTT. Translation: CASSQGLRVTRVGELFF.

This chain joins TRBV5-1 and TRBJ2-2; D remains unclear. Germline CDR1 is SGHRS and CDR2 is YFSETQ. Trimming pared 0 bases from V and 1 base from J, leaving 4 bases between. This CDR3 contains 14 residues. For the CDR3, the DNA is TGCGCCAGCAGCTTGGGAGGGAACACCGGGGAGCTGTTTTTT. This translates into CASSLGGNTGELFF.